This T cell receptor (beta chain) was identified during a study of T cells in Graves' hyperthyroidism and ophthalmopathy. This clonotype has a count of ten or more. The CDR3 consists of 14 residues. The trim removed 5 bases at V and 3 bases at J, leaving 9 bases unmatched. Looked up from germline, CDR1 is SQVTM and CDR2 is ANQGSEA. RNA transcripts served as the template for amplifying TCR beta CDR3 regions. First-round RT-PCR with HTBI primers amplified the TCR CDR3 region. MiXCR, applied by TCRdb to the multiplex PCR reads, yields one record per CDR3 protein. Found here are roughly 800,000 distinct CDR3 sequences, over 35% of them singletons; the top ten hold about 9%.

The sequence derives from a young man with Graves' hyperthyroidism. The chain employs TRBV29-1 and TRBJ1-2, with 7 bases identical to TRBD1. The source material was blood. In DNA form, the CDR3 reads TGCAGCGTTAATTCCCGAGGGGGCGACTATGGCTACACCTTC. Its translation is CSVNSRGGDYGYTF.